The T cell receptor beta chain under discussion was sequenced for a study of T cell clusters in autoimmune cytopenias. General observations from the study: Healthy donors had about 3.1-fold more exclusive TRB clusters than active autoimmune hepatitis patients.

According to its frequency, this clonotype is medium-sized. What it recognizes is unknown. TRB was amplified from 250 ng of peripheral blood genomic DNA per sample. The germline V gene encodes CDR1 SGHRS and CDR2 YFSETQ. CDR3 length equals 14 residues. TRB was amplified by touch-down multiplex PCR, primer pools A and B combined. TCRdb re-analyzed the multiplex PCR reads; it lists each CDR3 protein once, without DNA. This sample's table reports about 1,100 distinct CDR3 sequences. The sample taken for sequencing was peripheral blood. V and J are TRBV5-1 and TRBJ2-7. The clonotype comes from a human donor with an autoimmune cytopenia or autoimmune hepatitis (not recorded which). The CDR3 loop reads CASSLWGSDYEQYF.